The 32 T cell receptor beta chains below were found in one sample sequenced in a study of blood T cell repertoires in COVID-19. Repertoires were generated with immunoSEQ multiplex PCR, while TCRdb's copy carries only in-frame clones and drops some. The data contain about 250,000 clones, 80% to 90% of them singletons. The source material was PBMCs or T cells enriched from blood (not recorded which). The receptors derive from a woman aged 18-29 years who had recovered from COVID-19.

This clone has just one count. The chain is built from TRBV11-2 and TRBJ2-4; 10 positions agree with TRBD2. Germline values: CDR1 SGHAT, CDR2 FQNNGV. The length of the CDR3 is 16 residues. J was trimmed by 0 bases and V by 5 bases; bases with no gene match: 4. The chain's CDR3 is CASSQWTSGAKNIQYF. The CDR3 DNA is TGTGCCAGCAGCCAGTGGACTAGCGGAGCCAAAAACATTCAGTACTTC.

This clone occurred a few times. DNA of the CDR3: TGTGCCAGCAGCTTGGATGAACAGGGAGAGGGTAGCACTGAAGCTTTCTTT. Residues: CASSLDEQGEGSTEAFF. V is TRBV7-8 and J is TRBJ1-1, with a weak D call TRBD1 (6 bases). V dropped 3 bases and J dropped 4 bases, with 21 bases sitting between them. The CDR3 covers 17 residues. Germline CDR1 reads SGHVS; CDR2 reads FQNEAQ.

This clone was observed once. This chain connects TRBV11-3 to TRBJ1-6; no definite D call. Trimming took 1 base from V and 7 from J, leaving 8 bases between them. Germline values: CDR1 SGHNT, CDR2 YENEEA. CDR3 size: 14 residues. This chain's CDR3 is CASSLGRENSPLHF. In DNA, the CDR3 is TGTGCCAGCAGCTTAGGCCGGGAGAATTCACCCCTCCACTTT.

The chain has TRBV25-1 and TRBJ1-1, with D maybe TRBD1 (5 bases). From germline, CDR1 is MGHDK and CDR2 SYGVNS. The length of the CDR3 is 15 residues. Trimming pared 6 bases from V and 5 bases from J, leaving 19 bases between. The CDR3 reads CASSPWGGVGTEAFF. Here the CDR3 DNA reads TGTGCCAGCAGCCCATGGGGAGGGGTAGGTACTGAAGCTTTCTTT.

This sequence joins TRBV5-1 and TRBJ1-1; possibly TRBD1 for D (6 bases). Trimming took off 4 bases at V and 7 bases at J, with 11 bases between the two ends. CDR1 SGHRS and CDR2 YFSETQ come from the germline V gene. This CDR3 is 12 amino acids long. The CDR3 coding sequence is TGCGCCAGCAGCAGGGGGACGGGTGAAGCTTTCTTT. It yields the protein CASSRGTGEAFF.

This sequence joins TRBV19 and TRBJ1-1; 7 bases line up with TRBD1. This CDR3 contains 13 residues. V lost 8 bases to trimming and J lost 4 bases; unmatched junction nucleotides: 7. The germline CDR1 and CDR2 sequences are LNHDA and SQIVND (reference sequence). CDR3 DNA: TGTGCCAGTCGGCTGACAGGGTTCACTGAAGCTTTCTTT. Protein: CASRLTGFTEAFF.

The genes are TRBV27 and TRBJ1-2; D is possibly TRBD1 (5 bases). V shed 2 bases and J shed 6 bases, with 16 bases lying between them. Germline V CDR1 and CDR2: MNHEY, SMNVEV (reference sequence). The CDR3 consists of 15 residues. CDR3 nucleotides: TGTGCCAGCAGTTTAACCCCCGGGGGGGGAGATGGCTACACCTTC. Its translation is CASSLTPGGGDGYTF.

V gene TRBV29-1 combines with J gene TRBJ1-6, with 9 bases fitting TRBD1. CDR1 and CDR2 (germline): SQVTM, ANQGSEA. V was pared by 3 bases and J by 5 bases, with 2 bases of the junction left unmatched. The CDR3 sequence is 14 residues long. This chain's CDR3 is CSVDWTGDNSPLHF. CDR3 sequence (DNA): TGCAGCGTTGACTGGACAGGGGATAATTCACCCCTCCACTTT.

The CDR3 DNA reads TGTGCCAGCAGCCCCGTAGGGGGGGCTTCTGGAAACACCATATATTTT. It specifies CASSPVGGASGNTIYF. This chain links TRBV28 with TRBJ1-3; possible D gene TRBD1, 6 bases. With 6 bases removed from V and 1 base from J, the gap between germline ends came to 16 bases. The V gene's germline CDR1 is MDHEN and CDR2 SYDVKM. The CDR3 consists of 16 residues. Looking up the rest from reference TRBV28 and TRBJ1-3 gives the full variable domain: DVKVTQSSRYLVKRTGEKVFLECVQDMDHENMFWYRQDPGLGLRLIYFSYDVKMKEKGDIPEGYSVSREKKERFSLILESASTNQTSMYLCASSPVGGASGNTIYFGEGSWLTVV.

The CDR3 protein is CASGTNTDTQYF. The CDR3 bases are TGTGCCAGCGGGACTAACACAGATACGCAGTATTTT. V gene TRBV7-8 combines with J gene TRBJ2-3, with TRBD2 matching over 7 bases. In germline, CDR1 is SGHVS, CDR2 FQNEAQ. This CDR3 contains 12 residues. Unmatched junction bases numbered 1, after V lost 8 bases and J lost 2 bases.

The genes are TRBV12-3 or TRBV12-4 and TRBJ1-1; 9 nucleotides align to TRBD1. This CDR3 has 13 residues. J was trimmed by 7 bases and V by 6 bases; bases with no gene match: 6. CDR3 sequence (DNA): TGTGCCAGCAGCCCCGACAGGGGGAATGAAGCTTTCTTT. Translation gives CASSPDRGNEAFF.

The chain is built from TRBV5-1 and TRBJ2-5; TRBD1 matches at 11 bases. Germline V gene lookup returns CDR1 SGHRS and CDR2 YFSETQ. This CDR3 has 13 residues. Germline trimming cut 7 bases from V and 5 bases from J; bases unmatched to any gene: 4. As DNA, the CDR3 is TGCGCCAGCGGGACAGGGGGTGGGGAGACCCAGTACTTC. It encodes CASGTGGGETQYF.

The chain combines TRBV4-1 with TRBJ1-2, with TRBD1 identical over 10 bases. The ends lost 0 bases at V and 1 base at J; junction bases unmatched: 2. Per germline, CDR1 MGHRA and CDR2 YSYEKL. The CDR3 is made up of 16 amino acids. In DNA, the CDR3 is TGCGCCAGCAGCCAAGACGACAGGGGGCGTAACTATGGCTACACCTTC. Translating it yields CASSQDDRGRNYGYTF.

This clone came up once. The chain carries TRBV2 and TRBJ1-2; tentatively, D is TRBD1 (5 bases). This CDR3 comprises 13 residues. Trimming left V 10 bases short and J 5 bases short, with 17 bases between. Germline V gives CDR1 SNHLY, CDR2 FYNNEI. Here the CDR3 reads CATLGGRSYGYTF. CDR3 nucleotides: TGTGCCACCTTGGGGGGACGGTCATATGGCTACACCTTC. The whole variable domain, filled in from reference TRBV2 and TRBJ1-2, reads EPEVTQTPSHQVTQMGQEVILRCVPISNHLYFYWYRQILGQKVEFLVSFYNNEISEKSEIFDDQFSVERPDGSNFTLKIRSTKLEDSAMYFCATLGGRSYGYTFGSGTRLTVV.

This CDR3 is CASSYPGGNYEQYF. CDR3 nucleotides: TGTGCCAGCAGTTATCCGGGGGGGAACTACGAGCAGTACTTC. J is TRBJ2-7 and V is TRBV28; 8 bases map to TRBD2. The CDR3 contains 14 residues. With 4 bases clipped from V and 3 bases from J, the junction kept 5 bases outside the gene matches. Germline V gene lookup returns CDR1 MDHEN and CDR2 SYDVKM.

The rearrangement uses TRBV6-2 or TRBV6-3 and TRBJ2-2, with D hard to call. The CDR3 contains 14 residues. Germline assignment: CDR1 MNHEY and CDR2 SVGEGT. V lost 4 bases, J lost 1 base, and 7 bases lay in between. The CDR3 nucleotides read TGTGCCAGCAGTTCCGTCGGGAACACCGGGGAGCTGTTTTTT. Protein product: CASSSVGNTGELFF.

This chain connects TRBV9 to TRBJ2-2; D remains ambiguous. The ends were cut back, 0 bases at V and 3 bases at J, with 9 bases in the middle. The CDR3 spans 15 residues. CDR1 and CDR2 (germline): SGDLS, YYNGEE. Here the CDR3 reads CASSVDVGDTGELFF. CDR3 DNA sequence: TGTGCCAGCAGCGTAGACGTGGGCGACACCGGGGAGCTGTTTTTT.

The chain joins TRBV3-1 (or the pseudogene TRBV3-2) to TRBJ2-7, with 7 bases lining up with TRBD1. Germline CDR1 is LGHDT and CDR2 is YNNKEL (reference sequence). With V trimmed by 8 bases and J by 7 bases, 8 bases remained unmatched. This CDR3 has 12 residues. CDR3 coding DNA: TGTGCCAGCGATACCCCAGGGGGTGAGCAGTACTTC. It yields the protein CASDTPGGEQYF.

The rearrangement joins TRBV19 to TRBJ2-5; the D gene is possibly TRBD2 (7 bases). The CDR3 is made up of 16 amino acids. Per the germline V gene, CDR1 is LNHDA and CDR2 is SQIVND (reference sequence). V was clipped by 4 bases and J by 5 bases, with 20 bases between them. The CDR3 protein is CASSRRAGAKGETQYF. The CDR3, as DNA: TGTGCCAGTAGTAGGCGTGCGGGGGCTAAGGGGGAGACCCAGTACTTC. The variable domain in full, with the rest retrieved from reference TRBV19 and TRBJ2-5, is DGGITQSPKYLFRKEGQNVTLSCEQNLNHDAMYWYRQDPGQGLRLIYYSQIVNDFQKGDIAEGYSVSREKKESFPLTVTSAQKNPTAFYLCASSRRAGAKGETQYFGPGTRLLVL.

This chain links TRBV19 with TRBJ1-2; a possible D gene is TRBD1 (5 bases). CDR3 size: 17 residues. V was pared by 5 bases and J by 0 bases, with 19 bases between. Germline lookup yields CDR1 LNHDA and CDR2 SQIVND (reference sequence). CDR3 in amino acids: CASSGRTNWDSNYGYTF. The CDR3 nucleotides are TGTGCCAGTAGTGGAAGGACTAACTGGGACTCTAACTATGGCTACACCTTC.

CDR3 in DNA: TGTGCCATCGCCGGACAGAGGGGCGAACCCCAGCATTTT. Encoded protein: CAIAGQRGEPQHF. The gene calls are TRBV19 and TRBJ1-5; tentative D call: TRBD1 (6 bases). The CDR3 has 13 residues. CDR1 LNHDA and CDR2 SQIVND come from the germline V gene (reference sequence). V lost 10 bases to trimming and J lost 10 bases, with 20 bases between them. Looking up the rest from reference TRBV19 and TRBJ1-5 gives the full variable domain: DGGITQSPKYLFRKEGQNVTLSCEQNLNHDAMYWYRQDPGQGLRLIYYSQIVNDFQKGDIAEGYSVSREKKESFPLTVTSAQKNPTAFYLCAIAGQRGEPQHFGDGTRLSIL.

The chain employs TRBV11-2 and TRBJ2-2, with D tentatively TRBD1 (5 bases). Germline V CDR1 and CDR2: SGHAT, FQNNGV. The CDR3 runs 17 residues. V was trimmed by 2 bases and J by 0 bases, leaving 13 bases between them. The DNA for the CDR3 is TGTGCCAGCAGCTTACTTCCGGACACCTCGAACACCGGGGAGCTGTTTTTT. Protein: CASSLLPDTSNTGELFF. Supplemented by reference TRBV11-2 and TRBJ2-2, the full variable domain reads EAGVAQSPRYKIIEKRQSVAFWCNPISGHATLYWYQQILGQGPKLLIQFQNNGVVDDSQLPKDRFSAERLKGVDSTLKIQPAKLEDSAVYLCASSLLPDTSNTGELFFGEGSRLTVL.

The V gene is TRBV27, the J gene TRBJ1-4, with 7 bases aligning to TRBD1. V lost 5 bases and J lost 6; bases outside the gene matches: 6. CDR1 is MNHEY and CDR2 is SMNVEV in the germline V gene (reference sequence). The CDR3 is made up of 14 amino acids. The CDR3 nucleotides are TGTGCCAGCAGTCAGGAGGGGGCAGATGAAAAACTGTTTTTT. The encoded protein is CASSQEGADEKLFF.

V is TRBV6-5 and J is TRBJ1-5; D remains ambiguous. Trimming removed 7 bases at V and 11 bases at J, with 21 bases between. The CDR3 covers 14 residues. Germline V gives CDR1 MNHEY, CDR2 SVGAGI. The CDR3: CASTNAMGGLTQHF. The DNA for the CDR3 is TGTGCCAGCACCAACGCCATGGGAGGGTTGACCCAGCATTTT.

This CDR3 reads CASGLDTDRGPPNYEQYF. Here the CDR3 DNA reads TGTGCTAGTGGTTTGGACACCGACAGGGGGCCCCCTAACTACGAGCAGTACTTC. The J gene is TRBJ2-7, the V gene TRBV12-5; 10 nucleotides agree with TRBD1. V shed 1 base, J shed 3 bases, and the junction held 12 bases outside the gene matches. Germline V gene lookup returns CDR1 LGHNT and CDR2 FRNRAP. CDR3 size: 18 residues.

The chain combines TRBV5-1 with TRBJ1-2, with D possibly being TRBD1 (6 bases). The germline V and J ends were trimmed by 0 bases and 2 bases, with 11 bases remaining between them. The CDR3 spans 15 residues. The germline V gene has CDR1 SGHRS and CDR2 YFSETQ. CDR3 sequence: CASSLEGRGNYGYTF. In nucleotides, the CDR3 is TGCGCCAGCAGCTTGGAGGGCAGGGGCAACTATGGCTACACCTTC. The full variable domain, rest sourced from reference TRBV5-1 and TRBJ1-2, is KAGVTQTPRYLIKTRGQQVTLSCSPISGHRSVSWYQQTPGQGLQFLFEYFSETQRNKGNFPGRFSGRQFSNSRSEMNVSTLELGDSALYLCASSLEGRGNYGYTFGSGTRLTVV.

The chain is built from TRBV6-1 and TRBJ1-5; the match to TRBD1 covers 7 bases. J was trimmed by 4 bases and V by 2 bases; bases with no gene match: 5. CDR1 MNHNS and CDR2 SASEGT come from the germline V gene. The CDR3 sequence is 15 residues long. As DNA, the CDR3 is TGTGCCAGCAGTGAATACCCACAGGGGAATCAGCCCCAGCATTTT. Its protein product is CASSEYPQGNQPQHF.

This clone was recorded only once. This chain links TRBV7-9 with TRBJ2-7, with 8 bases that match TRBD2. Per the germline V gene, CDR1 is SEHNR and CDR2 is FQNEAQ (reference sequence). This CDR3 is 14 amino acids long. Trimming took 6 bases from V and 1 from J; bases not matched to a gene: 5. The CDR3 bases are TGTGCCAGCAGTCCGACTAGCGTTTCCTACGAGCAGTACTTC. Protein sequence: CASSPTSVSYEQYF.

The sample holds a few counts of this clone. This chain connects TRBV5-6 to TRBJ1-1; D might be TRBD1 (5 bases). Trimming left V 1 base short and J 3 bases short, with 16 bases between. The CDR3 length is 16 residues. Germline CDR1 SGHDT, CDR2 YYEEEE. CDR3 sequence: CASSLWAGRGDTEAFF. CDR3 nucleotide sequence: TGTGCCAGCAGCTTGTGGGCAGGGAGGGGTGACACTGAAGCTTTCTTT.

This rearrangement joins TRBV27 to TRBJ2-2, with TRBD1 as a possible D gene (6 bases). The CDR3 extends over 13 amino acids. The V end lost 6 bases, the J end lost 7 bases, and 12 bases lay between the germline ends. Per germline, CDR1 MNHEY and CDR2 SMNVEV (reference sequence). CDR3 coding DNA: TGTGCCAGCAGGTCTGGACAGCACGGGGAGCTGTTTTTT. Translating gives CASRSGQHGELFF.

This rearrangement joins TRBV6-4 to TRBJ2-2; D possibly corresponds to TRBD1 (5 bases). Germline V gives CDR1 MRHNA, CDR2 SNTAGT. The CDR3 contains 13 residues. V lost 9 bases and J 3 bases, leaving 11 bases between the germline ends. This CDR3 reads CASSEGDTGELFF. DNA for the CDR3: TGTGCCAGTTCGGAAGGGGACACCGGGGAGCTGTTTTTT.

The gene calls are TRBV5-1 and TRBJ2-2; D is perhaps TRBD1 (6 bases). The CDR3 sequence is 13 residues long. CDR1 and CDR2 from the germline V gene are SGHRS and YFSETQ. Trimming stripped 5 bases from V and 5 bases from J, with 10 bases between. CDR3 bases: TGCGCCAGCAGTTACAGGGAAACCGGGGAGCTGTTTTTT. Translating gives CASSYRETGELFF. Combining the CDR3 with reference TRBV5-1 and TRBJ2-2 gives the whole variable domain KAGVTQTPRYLIKTRGQQVTLSCSPISGHRSVSWYQQTPGQGLQFLFEYFSETQRNKGNFPGRFSGRQFSNSRSEMNVSTLELGDSALYLCASSYRETGELFFGEGSRLTVL.